This TCR beta chain was observed in a study of T cells in narcolepsy. TCRdb's table, derived via immunoSEQ multiplex PCR, lists solely in-frame clones and lacks some. This repertoire shows 30,000 or so clones, 75% to 85% found once; its top ten account for 0.9% to 1.2%. Germline assignment: CDR1 SGHVS and CDR2 FQNEAQ. This CDR3 has 12 amino acids. To note about this clone: Sequence at one end of the junction differs from germline and may be a read error.

Sequencing was performed on CD45RA- memory CD4+ T cells from PBMCs. The receptor was derived from a human donor with narcolepsy. The V call is TRBV7-8, the J call TRBJ1-1; D not resolved. The CDR3 region is CASSLATDSAFF. CDR3 nucleotides: TGTGCCAGCAGCCTAGCAACGGACTCAGCTTTCTTT.